Listed here are 18 T cell receptor beta chains from one sample, sequenced in a study of blood T cell repertoires in COVID-19. The assay was immunoSEQ multiplex PCR, and TCRdb's table has in-frame clones only and misses some. The sample has some 160,000 clones, 83% seen once. Sequencing was carried out using peripheral blood. These receptors all stem from an elderly woman with acute or convalescent COVID-19.

The rearrangement joins TRBV7-9 to TRBJ2-2; 15 nucleotides agree with TRBD2. This CDR3 has 19 amino acids. The V gene end was trimmed by 2 bases and the J gene end by 1 base; junction bases not matched to a gene: 5. Germline V gene data show CDR1 as SEHNR and CDR2 as FQNEAQ (reference sequence). The CDR3 region has the DNA TGTGCCAGCAGCTTAAGGACTAGCGGGAGGGCCATGAACACCGGGGAGCTGTTTTTT. Amino acid sequence: CASSLRTSGRAMNTGELFF.

The gene calls are TRBV30 and TRBJ1-4, with D tentatively TRBD1 (6 bases). The germline V gene encodes CDR1 GTSNPN and CDR2 SVGIG (reference sequence). The CDR3 contains 15 residues. Trimming left V 1 base short and J 1 base short, with 10 bases between. The CDR3 DNA reads TGTGCCTGGAGTGCGCAGGGGCTAACTAATGAAAAACTGTTTTTT. Residues: CAWSAQGLTNEKLFF.

The chain joins TRBV6-5 to TRBJ1-1, with D uncertain. Germline-derived CDR1 and CDR2 are MNHEY and SVGAGI. The CDR3 sequence is 13 residues long. The ends were cut back, 6 bases at V and 1 base at J, with 9 bases in the middle. The DNA for the CDR3 is TGTGCCAGCAGACGACGGGAGAACACTGAAGCTTTCTTT. Encoded protein: CASRRRENTEAFF.

This clone was seen more than once but under ten times. The chain carries TRBV5-1 and TRBJ1-4; 9 nucleotides align to TRBD1. J was trimmed by 2 bases and V by 4 bases; bases with no gene match: 12. The CDR3 consists of 18 residues. CDR1 SGHRS and CDR2 YFSETQ come from the germline V gene. This CDR3 is CASSVGTGGFSTNEKLFF. CDR3 in DNA: TGCGCCAGCAGCGTAGGTACAGGGGGCTTTTCGACTAATGAAAAACTGTTTTTT.

The chain is built from TRBV29-1 and TRBJ2-5; TRBD1 might be the D (6 bases). Per the germline V gene, CDR1 is SQVTM and CDR2 is ANQGSEA. The V end lost 8 bases, the J end lost 4 bases, and 11 bases lay between the germline ends. CDR3 length: 11 residues. The CDR3 DNA reads as TGCAGCAAGATAGGGGGAGAGACCCAGTACTTC. Translating it yields CSKIGGETQYF.

The chain uses TRBV9 and TRBJ1-5, with 9 bases that match TRBD1. With 3 bases clipped from V and 6 bases from J, the junction kept 7 bases outside the gene matches. In germline, CDR1 is SGDLS, CDR2 YYNGEE. The CDR3 extends over 15 amino acids. The CDR3 here is CASSAGQGGGQPQHF. CDR3 sequence (DNA): TGTGCCAGCAGCGCGGGACAGGGAGGCGGTCAGCCCCAGCATTTT. Variable domain in full (rest from reference TRBV9 and TRBJ1-5): DSGVTQTPKHLITATGQRVTLRCSPRSGDLSVYWYQQSLDQGLQFLIQYYNGEERAKGNILERFSAQQFPDLHSELNLSSLELGDSALYFCASSAGQGGGQPQHFGDGTRLSIL.

In this sample, this clone turned up once. The chain couples TRBV27 to TRBJ1-2, with TRBD1 matching 11 bases. CDR1 and CDR2 (germline): MNHEY, SMNVEV (reference sequence). The CDR3 has 14 amino acids. After removal of 4 bases from V and 6 bases from J, the junction contained 4 bases not matched to a gene. CDR3: CASSWDRGLNGYTF. CDR3 in DNA: TGTGCCAGCAGTTGGGACAGGGGGTTAAATGGCTACACCTTC.

This clone was seen just once. The chain combines TRBV5-4 with TRBJ1-1; TRBD1 aligns across 7 bases. V lost 4 bases to trimming and J lost 4 bases; unmatched junction nucleotides: 7. The CDR3 contains 14 residues. Germline-derived CDR1 and CDR2 are SGHNT and YYREEE (reference sequence). CDR3 residues: CASSPRTGPTEAFF. As DNA, the CDR3 is TGTGCCAGCAGCCCCCGGACAGGTCCCACTGAAGCTTTCTTT.

This clone showed up just once. The genes are TRBV7-2 and TRBJ2-3, with D tentatively TRBD1 (7 bases). The length of the CDR3 is 15 residues. The germline gives CDR1 SGHTA, CDR2 FQGNSA. V dropped 6 bases and J dropped 4 bases, with 17 bases sitting between them. The CDR3 DNA reads as TGTGCCAGCAGAGGGGGCGGGGTGTACGCAGATACGCAGTATTTT. This gives the protein CASRGGGVYADTQYF.

The CDR3 protein is CASSQEVRGPGYEQYF. DNA for the CDR3: TGCGCCAGCAGCCAAGAGGTAAGGGGTCCGGGCTACGAGCAGTACTTC. The J gene is TRBJ2-7, the V gene TRBV4-1; D perhaps matches TRBD1 (5 bases). Germline V gene sequence: CDR1 MGHRA, CDR2 YSYEKL. This CDR3 is 16 amino acids long. With 0 bases removed from V and 3 bases from J, the gap between germline ends came to 15 bases.

The chain carries TRBV7-8 and TRBJ2-3, with 15 bases identical to TRBD2. The junction had 12 bases not matched to a gene; V was cut back by 2 bases and J by 0 bases. Germline CDR1 and CDR2: SGHVS and FQNEAQ. The CDR3 totals 21 residues. The CDR3 sequence: CASSLLSNPGLAGGSTDTQYF. The CDR3 DNA reads TGTGCCAGCAGCTTATTAAGCAATCCGGGACTAGCGGGGGGCAGCACAGATACGCAGTATTTT.

The chain is built from TRBV28 and TRBJ1-2; 10 positions match TRBD1. The J segment lost 4 bases and the V segment lost 5 bases, leaving 13 bases of the junction unmatched. The length of the CDR3 is 17 residues. CDR1 and CDR2 from the germline V gene are MDHEN and SYDVKM. Here the CDR3 reads CASSPQTGGGFSYGYTF. The CDR3 nucleotides are TGTGCCAGCAGTCCCCAGACAGGGGGCGGTTTTAGCTATGGCTACACCTTC.

This rearrangement joins TRBV28 to TRBJ2-1; 15 bases agree with TRBD2. The CDR3 has 19 residues. Germline V gene lookup returns CDR1 MDHEN and CDR2 SYDVKM. J was trimmed by 7 bases and V by 6 bases; bases with no gene match: 16. CDR3 sequence reads: CASSSSSGLAGGFSNEQFF. CDR3 DNA: TGTGCCAGCAGCAGCAGCAGCGGACTAGCGGGAGGGTTTTCAAATGAGCAGTTCTTC. The entire variable domain, with the rest obtained from reference TRBV28 and TRBJ2-1, is as follows: DVKVTQSSRYLVKRTGEKVFLECVQDMDHENMFWYRQDPGLGLRLIYFSYDVKMKEKGDIPEGYSVSREKKERFSLILESASTNQTSMYLCASSSSSGLAGGFSNEQFFGPGTRLTVL.

V is TRBV7-2 and J is TRBJ1-1, with 8 bases identical to TRBD1. This CDR3 spans 16 amino acids. CDR1 SGHTA and CDR2 FQGNSA come from the germline V gene. Trimming took 5 bases from V and 7 from J; bases not matched to a gene: 15. The CDR3 loop reads CASSPITGGLGGEAFF. DNA of the CDR3: TGTGCCAGCAGCCCGATCACAGGGGGTCTGGGGGGTGAAGCTTTCTTT. The full variable domain, rest sourced from reference TRBV7-2 and TRBJ1-1, is GAGVSQSPSNKVTEKGKDVELRCDPISGHTALYWYRQSLGQGLEFLIYFQGNSAPDKSGLPSDRFSAERTGGSVSTLTIQRTQQEDSAVYLCASSPITGGLGGEAFFGQGTRLTVV.

V usage is TRBV28 and J usage is TRBJ1-4; 8 nucleotides agree with TRBD1. CDR3 size: 13 residues. From germline, CDR1 is MDHEN and CDR2 SYDVKM. The junction had 6 bases not matched to a gene; V was cut back by 8 bases and J by 7 bases. The CDR3 reads CASRTGTVEKLFF. Written as DNA, the CDR3 is TGTGCCAGCCGGACAGGGACCGTTGAAAAACTGTTTTTT.

The sample holds a few counts of this clone. V usage is TRBV4-3 and J usage is TRBJ2-4; possible D gene TRBD1, 5 bases. In germline, CDR1 is LGHNA, CDR2 YSLEER. The CDR3 totals 15 residues. Trimming cost V 0 bases and J 1 base, with 7 bases left between them. The CDR3 sequence is CASSQDHRAKNIQYF. Here the CDR3 DNA reads TGCGCCAGCAGCCAAGATCACAGGGCCAAAAACATTCAGTACTTC.

This clone was counted at least ten times. Here the CDR3 reads CASSWGTSGVSYEQYF. For the CDR3, the DNA is TGTGCCAGCAGCTGGGGGACTAGCGGGGTTTCCTACGAGCAGTACTTC. The chain carries TRBV14 and TRBJ2-7, with 13 nucleotides matching TRBD2. V lost 5 bases, J lost 1 base, and 5 bases stayed unmatched. Germline CDR1 SGHDN, CDR2 FVKESK. This CDR3 is 16 amino acids long.

The chain recombines TRBV19 with TRBJ1-3; maybe TRBD1 (6 bases). Trimming took off 6 bases at V and 0 bases at J, with 12 bases between the two ends. The CDR3 runs 15 residues. Germline V gives CDR1 LNHDA, CDR2 SQIVND (reference sequence). CDR3: CASSHDRHSGNTIYF. In DNA, the CDR3 is TGTGCCAGTAGCCACGACAGGCACTCTGGAAACACCATATATTTT.